This T cell receptor beta chain was observed in a study of regulatory T cells in long-lasting Graves disease. Study-wide results and caveats: Peripheral blood, not thyroid tissue, was the sole material studied.

J gave up 3 bases and V 8 bases, and 5 bases lay outside the gene matches. This CDR3 has 14 residues. Per the germline V gene, CDR1 is SEHNR and CDR2 is FQNEAQ (reference sequence). This clonotype was counted ten times or more. Its matching antigen is unknown. Time point described: newly diagnosed GD, antithyroid drugs for less than 3 months. The TCR library was made from RNA extracted from PBMCs. Investigators prepared the TCR beta libraries by applying iRepertoire HTBI primers and Arm-PCR of CDR3 regions. TCRdb reprocessed the multiplex PCR reads with MiXCR, giving one entry per CDR3 protein. This sample yields approximately 560,000 distinct CDR3 sequences, of which about 16% are seen a single time; around 12% belongs to the top ten. The same data also went into a second study, on T cells in Graves' hyperthyroidism and ophthalmopathy. That paper notes: The model identified upcoming ophthalmopathy a median 6.5 months ahead of onset.

This receptor was obtained from a man younger than 35 with Graves disease. Sequencing used peripheral blood mononuclear cells (PBMCs), obtained at new diagnosis, from a patient treated with antithyroid drugs. V is TRBV7-9 and J is TRBJ2-7; TRBD2 agrees at 12 bases. DNA for the CDR3: TGTGCCAGCTCAACTAGCGGGAGGCGCTACGAGCAGTACTTC. Translating gives CASSTSGRRYEQYF.